This TCR beta chain was found in a study of blood T cells in healthy people across ages. A second PCR, run for roughly 7 to 12 cycles, used a sample-barcoded 5' primer plus a J-beta primer mix. TCRdb re-called the 5' RACE reads with MiXCR, one entry per CDR3 protein. The sample shows about 640,000 distinct CDR3 sequences, approximately 59% of them seen only once. V was pared by 2 bases and J by 0 bases, with 15 bases between. The CDR3 length is 17 residues. The germline V gene encodes CDR1 SNHLY and CDR2 FYNNEI. This chain connects TRBV2 to TRBJ2-3; D could derive from TRBD1 or TRBD2 (6 bases each). Sequenced input: blood. The clonotype comes from a man in his fifties or sixties in good health. The CDR3 region has the DNA TGTGCCAGCAGTGAATCGCCCTCGGGGGCTAGCACAGATACGCAGTATTTT. This sequence encodes CASSESPSGASTDTQYF. Variable domain in full (rest from reference TRBV2 and TRBJ2-3): EPEVTQTPSHQVTQMGQEVILRCVPISNHLYFYWYRQILGQKVEFLVSFYNNEISEKSEIFDDQFSVERPDGSNFTLKIRSTKLEDSAMYFCASSESPSGASTDTQYFGPGTRLTVL.